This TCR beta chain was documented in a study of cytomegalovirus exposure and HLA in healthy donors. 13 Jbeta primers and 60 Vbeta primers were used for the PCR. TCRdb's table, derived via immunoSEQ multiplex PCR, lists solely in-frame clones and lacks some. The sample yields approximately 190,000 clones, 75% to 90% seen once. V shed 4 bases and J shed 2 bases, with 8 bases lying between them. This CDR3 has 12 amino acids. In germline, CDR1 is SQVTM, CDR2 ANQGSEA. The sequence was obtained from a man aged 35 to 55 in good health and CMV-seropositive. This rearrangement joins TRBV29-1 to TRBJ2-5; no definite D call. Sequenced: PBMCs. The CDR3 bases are TGCAGCGTTGCGGCGGCTCAAGAGACCCAGTACTTC. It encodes CSVAAAQETQYF.